The T cell receptor (beta chain) described here comes from a study of Ad26.COV2.S vaccination and SARS-CoV-2 variants. The CDR3 totals 16 residues. The germline V gene has CDR1 LGHNA and CDR2 YNFKEQ. V was clipped by 4 bases and J by 7 bases; unmatched bases: 15. Treatment denoted: about 20 received Ad26.COV2.S at low or high dose, single or two shots; roughly five received placebo; per-sample allocation not given. Sampling happened 63 days after the first vaccine or placebo injection. This vaccine is an Ad26 vector that expresses the Wuhan-strain SARS-CoV-2 spike. Only in-frame clones appear in the TCRdb table, and some are missing; sequencing was by immunoSEQ multiplex PCR. The sample has about 350,000 clones, 80% to 90% seen once.

V is TRBV4-2 and J is TRBJ2-5; 7 bases map to TRBD2. The TCR originated in a person between 18 and 65 years old who received the Ad26.COV2.S COVID-19 vaccine or a placebo. Sequencing was performed on peripheral blood, taken in a trial of Ad26.COV2.S vaccine versus placebo. CDR3 DNA sequence: TGTGCCAGCAGCCGCGAAGGGACTACCCCACGGGGGACCCAGTACTTC. This encodes CASSREGTTPRGTQYF.